What follows are 17 T cell receptor beta chains derived from one specimen sequenced in a study of T cell responses to AZD1222 COVID-19 vaccine. Clones were sequenced by immunoSEQ multiplex PCR, and TCRdb holds only the in-frame ones, with some missing. In the table there are tens of thousands of clones, 80% to 95% of which are singletons. Sequencing was performed on peripheral blood, taken 28 days after the second AZD1222 dose. The receptor source for this set is an adult who received the AZD1222 COVID-19 vaccine.

The chain combines TRBV5-1 with TRBJ2-7; 9 positions agree with TRBD1. V gave up 1 base and J gave up 5 bases; unmatched junction bases: 4. The CDR3 has 14 amino acids. Germline CDR1 is SGHRS and CDR2 is YFSETQ. The CDR3 sequence: CASSLPGQGHEQYF. The CDR3 nucleotides read TGCGCCAGCAGCTTGCCGGGACAGGGCCACGAGCAGTACTTC.

The chain links TRBV9 to TRBJ2-7; a weak D match, TRBD2 (6 bases). Germline V gene lookup returns CDR1 SGDLS and CDR2 YYNGEE. Trimming removed 4 bases at V and 2 bases at J, with 22 bases between. This CDR3 is built from 17 residues. The CDR3 sequence is CASSPRPSGVTPYEQYF. Written as DNA, the CDR3 is TGTGCCAGCAGCCCCCGTCCATCGGGGGTAACCCCCTACGAGCAGTACTTC.

The CDR3 DNA is TGTGCCAGCACTGCGGACAGGGGAGGTTACAATGAGCAGTTCTTC. The encoded protein is CASTADRGGYNEQFF. The chain couples TRBV6-5 to TRBJ2-1; 9 nucleotides line up with TRBD1. The J segment lost 4 bases and the V segment lost 7 bases, leaving 8 bases of the junction unmatched. Germline CDR1 reads MNHEY; CDR2 reads SVGAGI. CDR3 size: 15 residues.

The gene calls are TRBV7-2 and TRBJ1-5; D is possibly TRBD1 (5 bases). The CDR3 covers 14 residues. Per germline, CDR1 SGHTA and CDR2 FQGNSA. V was trimmed by 5 bases and J by 6 bases, leaving 14 bases between them. CDR3 protein: CASSPGRGVQPQHF. CDR3 in DNA: TGTGCCAGCAGCCCTGGTCGGGGGGTTCAGCCCCAGCATTTT. The full variable domain, completed using reference TRBV7-2 and TRBJ1-5, is GAGVSQSPSNKVTEKGKDVELRCDPISGHTALYWYRQSLGQGLEFLIYFQGNSAPDKSGLPSDRFSAERTGGSVSTLTIQRTQQEDSAVYLCASSPGRGVQPQHFGDGTRLSIL.

The sample holds a few counts of this clone. The gene calls are TRBV15 and TRBJ1-6; the D gene is possibly TRBD1 (5 bases). With 3 bases removed from V and 7 bases from J, the gap between germline ends came to 16 bases. Germline loops: CDR1 LNHNV, CDR2 YYDKDF (reference sequence). The CDR3 runs 16 residues. The CDR3 DNA is TGTGCCACCAGCAGGGACATCCCGGACCGGAATTCACCCCTCCACTTT. It translates to CATSRDIPDRNSPLHF.

The chain carries TRBV7-9 and TRBJ1-1; D is unresolved. The CDR3 has 13 residues. V was pared by 1 base and J by 10 bases, with 13 bases between. Looked up from germline, CDR1 is SEHNR and CDR2 is FQNEAQ (reference sequence). As DNA, the CDR3 is TGTGCCAGCAGCTTAGAGGAGGAGACAACAGCTTTCTTT. It specifies CASSLEEETTAFF.

This chain uses TRBV7-3 with TRBJ2-5; TRBD2 matches 7 bases. The CDR3 covers 15 residues. Germline loops: CDR1 SGHTA, CDR2 FQGTGA. Trimming at V came to 0 bases and at J to 5 bases, leaving 6 bases not matched to a gene. CDR3 sequence (DNA): TGTGCCAGCAGCTTAACTGGGGGGGTAGTTGAGACCCAGTACTTC. This sequence encodes CASSLTGGVVETQYF.

The chain recombines TRBV5-1 with TRBJ1-3, with D tentatively TRBD1 (6 bases). The length of the CDR3 is 16 residues. V was cut by 1 base and J by 2 bases, with 13 bases left in between. Germline V gene sequence: CDR1 SGHRS, CDR2 YFSETQ. CDR3 protein: CASSLTPGAAGNTIYF. For the CDR3, the DNA is TGCGCCAGCAGCTTGACCCCGGGGGCAGCTGGAAACACCATATATTTT.

J is TRBJ1-3 and V is TRBV19, with D perhaps TRBD1 (6 bases). The germline V and J ends were trimmed by 7 bases and 0 bases, with 13 bases remaining between them. The CDR3 runs to 15 residues. CDR1 LNHDA and CDR2 SQIVND come from the germline V gene (reference sequence). CDR3 nucleotide sequence: TGTGCCAGTACCCCGACAGGCTACTCTGGAAACACCATATATTTT. Translating gives CASTPTGYSGNTIYF.

The V and J genes are TRBV19 and TRBJ1-6; D is unclear. Deletions cut 3 bases from V and 10 bases from J, with 13 bases between. The CDR3 loop spans 14 amino acids. CDR1 and CDR2 (germline): LNHDA, SQIVND (reference sequence). Here the CDR3 reads CASSMSLPDSPLHF. The CDR3 region has the DNA TGTGCCAGTAGTATGTCACTCCCTGACTCACCCCTCCACTTT. The full variable domain, rest sourced from reference TRBV19 and TRBJ1-6, is DGGITQSPKYLFRKEGQNVTLSCEQNLNHDAMYWYRQDPGQGLRLIYYSQIVNDFQKGDIAEGYSVSREKKESFPLTVTSAQKNPTAFYLCASSMSLPDSPLHFGNGTRLTVT.

The chain has TRBV11-2 and TRBJ1-1; D possibly corresponds to TRBD1 (6 bases). The CDR3 runs to 15 residues. The germline gives CDR1 SGHAT, CDR2 FQNNGV. Trimming stripped 1 base from V and 0 bases from J, with 9 bases between. In nucleotides, the CDR3 is TGTGCCAGCAGCTTAGGGCGGACAGTGAACACTGAAGCTTTCTTT. Protein product: CASSLGRTVNTEAFF.

Turning to this clone: The DNA is left out, because the CDR3 cannot be placed on it with certainty; the CDR3 is given as TCRdb lists it. This chain links TRBV21-1 with TRBJ1-2; TRBD1 is the table's D call and was not checked against the DNA. TRBV21-1 constitutes a pseudogene. The CDR3 is 15 residues long, counting both termini. The CDR3 here is CASSKVGTGNYGYTF.

CDR3 nucleotides: TGCGCCAGCAGCTCGGGAGGGACAGGTTCTTCCGGGGAGCTGTTTTTT. Amino acid sequence: CASSSGGTGSSGELFF. The chain employs TRBV5-1 and TRBJ2-2; D assignment may be TRBD1 or TRBD2 (8 bases each). CDR3 length: 16 amino acids. V lost 3 bases, J lost 6 bases, and 18 bases lay in between. Germline assignment: CDR1 SGHRS and CDR2 YFSETQ.

With regard to this clone: Different DNA sequences within this sample yield the same CDR3. The CDR3, as DNA: TGTGCCAGTAGTGGACAGGGTAGTCAGCCCCAGCATTTT. Amino acids: CASSGQGSQPQHF. The chain employs TRBV19 and TRBJ1-5; 8 bases align to TRBD1. The V and J ends lost 5 bases and 6 bases, in that order; junction bases with no gene match: 3. CDR3 length equals 13 residues. Germline assignment: CDR1 LNHDA and CDR2 SQIVND (reference sequence).

This clone was observed a single time. V usage is TRBV5-5 and J usage is TRBJ2-7; maybe TRBD2 (5 bases). Germline assignment: CDR1 SGHKS and CDR2 YYEKEE (reference sequence). The CDR3 consists of 15 residues. The V and J ends lost 4 bases and 2 bases respectively, with 16 bases between them. This chain's CDR3 is CASSVDFRDPYEQYF. The CDR3 DNA sequence: TGTGCCAGCAGCGTGGACTTCCGAGATCCCTACGAGCAGTACTTC.

This sequence joins TRBV4-3 and TRBJ1-2; the match to TRBD1 covers 9 bases. Per germline, CDR1 LGHNA and CDR2 YSLEER. The length of the CDR3 is 15 residues. The junction had 2 bases not matched to a gene; V was cut back by 1 base and J by 2 bases. CDR3 loop: CASSQGGQGNYGYTF. In DNA form, the CDR3 reads TGCGCCAGCAGCCAAGGGGGACAGGGCAACTATGGCTACACCTTC.

The chain carries TRBV23-1 and TRBJ1-1; TRBD1 aligns across 8 bases. TRBV23-1 is placed among ORFs of uncertain function. V shed 0 bases, J shed 0 bases, and the junction held 9 bases outside the gene matches. The CDR3 sequence is 18 residues long. The CDR3 loop reads CASSQSISQGAMNTEAFF. CDR3 sequence (DNA): TGCGCCAGCAGTCAATCTATTTCGCAGGGGGCGATGAACACTGAAGCTTTCTTT.